The entry below describes one T cell receptor (beta chain). Its antigen is unidentified. Sequencing was performed with immunoSEQ multiplex PCR; in TCRdb, only in-frame clones are kept and a portion is missing. The sample gives around 70,000 clones, around 85% of which show up once; over 4% is in the top ten. This specimen belongs to a study of OX40 agonist ivuxolimab in advanced cancers. Whole-study context: Patients receiving dose escalation had hepatocellular carcinoma, melanoma, renal cell or head and neck cancer.

General study results and limits: People who partly responded at 0.1-3.0 mg/kg had some of the least clonal expansion seen. Relative to CD4+ cells, CD8+ T cells on average had more expanded clones.

The sampling schedule covered blood at baseline, cycle 4 day 1, and cycle 7 day 1. The sequence came from an adult with an advanced solid tumor such as melanoma, head and neck, liver or kidney cancer. The material was CD4+ or CD8+ T cells sorted from blood, obtained in a trial of the OX40 agonist ivuxolimab.

CDR3 sequence reads: CASSPLQQAFGNTIYF. CDR3 bases: TGCGCCAGCAGCCCCCTCCAACAGGCCTTTGGAAACACCATATATTTT. This chain connects TRBV10-1 to TRBJ1-3; D may be TRBD1 (5 bases). Germline V gene data show CDR1 as WNHNN and CDR2 as SYGVQD (reference sequence). Trimming took off 6 bases at V and 3 bases at J, with 18 bases between the two ends. The length of the CDR3 is 16 residues.